Listed below are T cell receptor beta chains from one sample, sequenced in a study of a mutant IDH1 vaccine in newly diagnosed glioma. Sequencing was performed with immunoSEQ multiplex PCR; in TCRdb, only in-frame clones are kept and a portion is missing. The sample shows tens of thousands of clones, roughly 85% of them seen only once. The source was PBMCs, collected from a glioma patient treated with radiotherapy, temozolomide or both. These receptors came from a man between 25 and 39 years old with glioma. Both conserved end residues are part of each CDR3. D genes are given only for firm matches. Size is stated for part of the rows, as once, few or many counts, or as a class when the clone is expanded.

d_call	v_call	j_call	clone_size	cdr3_nt	cdr3_aa
-	TRBV19	TRBJ2-1	-	TGTGCCAGCCAAGGGGCGTACTCCTACAATGAGCAGTTCTTC	CASQGAYSYNEQFF
-	TRBV5-1	TRBJ1-1	-	TGCGCCAGCAGCTTGGATCGGGGGCTGAATGCTTTCTTT	CASSLDRGLNAFF
-	TRBV19	TRBJ2-1	-	TGTGCCAGTAGTATAGATCTGGCAGGAAGATACAATGAGCAGTTCTTC	CASSIDLAGRYNEQFF
TRBD1	TRBV29-1	TRBJ2-7	-	TGCAGCGTGGGGACAGGAGCCCCCTACGAGCAGTACTTC	CSVGTGAPYEQYF
-	TRBV19	TRBJ2-1	-	TGTGCCAGTAGTATAAGTGAGGGGCCGTCCTACAATGAGCAGTTCTTC	CASSISEGPSYNEQFF
TRBD1	TRBV6-1	TRBJ1-4	-	TGTGCCAGCAGGACAGCGGGACAGCGTAATGAAAAACTGTTTTTT	CASRTAGQRNEKLFF
-	TRBV7-9	TRBJ1-3	-	TGTGCCAGCAGCTTAGTGGGGGGGGTCTCTGGAGACACCATATATTTT	CASSLVGGVSGDTIYF
TRBD1	TRBV28	TRBJ2-5	-	TGTGCCAGCAGTCTGCAGGGGGCGGAGACCCAGTACTTC	CASSLQGAETQYF
TRBD1	TRBV9	TRBJ2-1	once	TGTGCCAGCAGCACCCGAAGGGGGTCCGGGACAGGCTCCTACAATGAGCAGTTCTTC	CASSTRRGSGTGSYNEQFF
-	TRBV7-9	TRBJ1-3	-	TGTGCCAGCAGCTTAGTCGTCTCTGGAAACACCATATATTTT	CASSLVVSGNTIYF
-	TRBV5-4	TRBJ2-4	few	TGTGCCAGCAGCTTGAGCGTAGGGGACATTCAGTACTTC	CASSLSVGDIQYF
-	TRBV19	TRBJ1-2	-	TGTGCCAGTAGTATGGGCCAGAGGAACTATGGCTACACCTTC	CASSMGQRNYGYTF
TRBD2	TRBV10-3	TRBJ2-2	-	TGTGCCATCAGTGAGAATAAGCTAGCGGCCGGGGAGCTGTTTTTT	CAISENKLAAGELFF
TRBD2	TRBV13	TRBJ2-7	-	TGTGCCAGCAGCGTAGGACTAGCGGGGGTGGTATACGAGCAGTACTTC	CASSVGLAGVVYEQYF
-	TRBV27	TRBJ2-2	-	TGTGCCAGCAGTTTAAAATTCACCGGGGAGCTGTTTTTT	CASSLKFTGELFF
-	TRBV19	TRBJ1-2	-	TGTGCCAGTAGTACAAAAACAGCCCCTACAGGGAGGGGTGGCTACACCTTC	CASSTKTAPTGRGGYTF
-	TRBV5-4	TRBJ1-5	-	TGTGCCAGCAGCCGGGGGGGAGGGCCCCAGCATTTT	CASSRGGGPQHF
-	TRBV5-4	TRBJ2-3	-	TGTGCCAGCAGCTTCCTCTCGGTCACCACAGATACGCAGTATTTT	CASSFLSVTTDTQYF
TRBD2	TRBV29-1	TRBJ2-5	-	TGCAGCGTTGAATCGGAGACTAGCGGGGTCCCACTTGGGGAGACCCAGTACTTC	CSVESETSGVPLGETQYF
-	TRBV5-1	TRBJ2-3	-	TGCGCCAGCAGCTCGACAGGAGTCACAGATACGCAGTATTTT	CASSSTGVTDTQYF
TRBD1	TRBV7-9	TRBJ1-3	-	TGTGCCAGCAGCTTAGCGGACAGGACTTACACCATATATTTT	CASSLADRTYTIYF
TRBD1	TRBV7-2	TRBJ1-4	-	TGTGCCAGCAGCTTAGAAGGGGGCAGGGGTGGGGAAAAACTGTTTTTT	CASSLEGGRGGEKLFF
-	TRBV2	TRBJ2-7	-	TGTGCCAGCTTGGACAGTTCCTACGAGCAGTACTTC	CASLDSSYEQYF
-	TRBV28	TRBJ1-3	-	TGTGCCACCGGCGACATTCTCTCTGGAAACACCATATATTTT	CATGDILSGNTIYF
-	TRBV4-1	TRBJ2-2	-	TGCGCCAGCAGAGAGGGGTGGCTAGGGGTGCGAGGCACCGGGGAGCTGTTTTTT	CASREGWLGVRGTGELFF
-	TRBV15	TRBJ2-7	-	TGTGCCACCAGCAGAGATCGACGGTCCTACGAGCAGTACTTC	CATSRDRRSYEQYF
TRBD1	TRBV27	TRBJ1-5	few	TGTGCCAGCAGTTCCATGGGACAGGGCGTGAGTCAGCCCCAGCATTTT	CASSSMGQGVSQPQHF
-	TRBV5-1	TRBJ2-1	-	TGCGCCAGCAGCTCCGGGCACCAGTACAATGAGCAGTTCTTC	CASSSGHQYNEQFF
-	TRBV5-1	TRBJ1-4	once	TGCGCCAGCAGCTTGACTGCAACTAATGAAAAACTGTTTTTT	CASSLTATNEKLFF
TRBD1	TRBV2	TRBJ2-3	-	TGTGCCAGCGGTGAGGAAGGGGGCTTGAACACAGATACGCAGTATTTT	CASGEEGGLNTDTQYF
TRBD1	TRBV19	TRBJ1-5	-	TGTGCCACCAGCGACAGGGTGTCTCAGCCCCAGCATTTT	CATSDRVSQPQHF
-	TRBV25-1	TRBJ2-5	few	TGTGCCAGCAGTCCCCTAGGCCCCTCGACCCAGTACTTC	CASSPLGPSTQYF
TRBD1	TRBV18	TRBJ1-6	-	TGTGCCAGCTCACCACCCCAGGGGGGAGAATCACCCCTCCACTTT	CASSPPQGGESPLHF